The rows below give T cell receptor beta chains drawn from one sample of a study of breast tumors, draining lymph nodes, adjacent tissues. TCRdb re-called the multiplex PCR reads through MiXCR, storing one row per CDR3 protein. The sample has some 170,000 distinct CDR3 sequences, around 33% seen once. The sequencing input was axillary lymph node tissue. The receptors stem from a female donor with breast cancer. Some clones in this sample may be carry-over from other donors' samples. Each CDR3 is given without its conserved first and last residue. Only part of the rows carry a size: once, few, many, or a class if the clone is expanded.

V gene	J gene	clone size	CDR3 protein
TRBV7-9	TRBJ1-5	.	ANGRGGQYQPQH
TRBV28	TRBJ2-7	many	ASSLGLAGGVGEQY
TRBV7-9	TRBJ2-3	.	ASSSPGRGSTDTQY
TRBV4-1	TRBJ1-3	.	TSSPSYKGTIY
TRBV7-2	TRBJ2-5	.	ASSLTPGDGYTFGSGTQY
TRBV5-6	TRBJ1-1	.	ASSSGEGAF
TRBV6-5	TRBJ2-7	many	ASRETGTGPPYEQY
TRBV15	TRBJ1-3	.	ATSRDQGNTIY
TRBV15	TRBJ1-6	many	ATSWTGSPLH
TRBV12-3/TRBV12-4	TRBJ2-3	.	ASSQGGRQY
TRBV19	TRBJ1-2	many	ASRRQGRSDAYGYT
TRBV5-1	TRBJ2-3	many	ASSSLPSGYTDTQY
TRBV3-1	TRBJ1-2	many	ASSQGPYGYT
TRBV28	TRBJ1-5	many	ASIPQGYNQPQH
TRBV2	TRBJ1-2	many	ASSQVWRGDPFYGYT
TRBV27	TRBJ2-7	many	ASSLSEQGGEQY
TRBV19	TRBJ1-2	many	ASSIDLVDGYT
TRBV6-2/TRBV6-3	TRBJ1-5	.	ASSDRDPLYSNQPQH
TRBV9	TRBJ2-7	.	ASSYAGGSYEQY
TRBV20-1	TRBJ2-1	many	SARDRGNHNEQF
TRBV28	TRBJ2-7	many	ASSFLGMTYEQY
TRBV6-5	TRBJ1-3	many	ASRTTGTGNTIY
TRBV7-3	TRBJ2-1	many	ASSLLDYRNEQF
TRBV24-1	TRBJ1-5	.	ATSRQGGQPQH
TRBV19	TRBJ1-2	.	ASSIRDGGYA
TRBV5-4	TRBJ2-1	few	ASSPESPSMGEQF
TRBV28	TRBJ2-7	.	ASSPGQVSYKQY
TRBV6-6	TRBJ2-3	.	ASSRPTSGRGAADTQY
TRBV9	TRBJ2-5	.	ASSKGLASGTQS
TRBV6-5	TRBJ1-2	.	ASSHFLGSNYGYT
TRBV19	TRBJ2-1	many	ASMERGGYKQSEQF
TRBV6-1	TRBJ2-1	many	ASIAGGSGMLNEQF
TRBV29-1	TRBJ2-3	.	SVGAGERTNTQY
TRBV6-4	TRBJ1-2	many	ATSRGGGYGYT
TRBV25-1	TRBJ1-4	.	ASSTGTVGKKLF
TRBV12-3/TRBV12-4	TRBJ2-7	few	ASSLTSGFVSDQY
TRBV20-1	TRBJ1-1	.	SAPGQGTRRTEAF
TRBV7-9	TRBJ1-2	many	ASSPTGGGAGGYP
TRBV15	TRBJ2-5	many	ATSRDSHRQETQY
TRBV5-5	TRBJ2-2	.	ASCFFRPGAYTGELF
TRBV19	TRBJ2-6	.	ASSRQGDTEA
TRBV6-5	TRBJ1-5	many	ASRPDRSIQPQH
TRBV7-2	TRBJ2-1	many	ASSQRAGATRNEQF
TRBV18	TRBJ1-4	many	ASSSQGANEKLF
TRBV3-1	TRBJ2-5	many	ASSPPRALAGQETQY
TRBV15	TRBJ2-2	many	ATSRRQGRSTGELF
TRBV30	TRBJ2-2	once	AWSVRDNTGELF
TRBV7-9	TRBJ2-1	many	ASSSRQAGAF
TRBV3-1	TRBJ2-5	many	ASSQVTAGGLQETQY
TRBV29-1	TRBJ2-3	.	SVPGRGDTQY
TRBV7-2	TRBJ2-2	many	ASSPRLAGGPAGELF
TRBV15	TRBJ1-4	once	ATSRVGGGRDEKLF
TRBV9	TRBJ2-1	many	ASSEGSGNNEQF
TRBV6-2/TRBV6-3	TRBJ2-2	.	ASRPRTSERASTGELF
TRBV9	TRBJ1-2	many	ASRREYGYT
TRBV4-3	TRBJ2-5	.	ASSHIRGETQY
TRBV7-9	TRBJ2-1	many	ASSLGLAGGGDEQF
TRBV19	TRBJ2-5	many	ASSTGRQEIQY